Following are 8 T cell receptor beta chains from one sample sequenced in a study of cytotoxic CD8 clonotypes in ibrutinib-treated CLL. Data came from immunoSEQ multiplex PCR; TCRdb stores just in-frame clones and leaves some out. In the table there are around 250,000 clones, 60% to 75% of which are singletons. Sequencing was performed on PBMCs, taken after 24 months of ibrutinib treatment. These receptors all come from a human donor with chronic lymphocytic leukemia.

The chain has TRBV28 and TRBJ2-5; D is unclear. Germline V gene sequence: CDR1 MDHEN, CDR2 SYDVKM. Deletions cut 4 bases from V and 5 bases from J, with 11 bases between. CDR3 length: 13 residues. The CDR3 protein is CASSYGGAETQYF. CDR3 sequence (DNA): TGTGCCAGCAGTTACGGCGGAGCGGAGACCCAGTACTTC. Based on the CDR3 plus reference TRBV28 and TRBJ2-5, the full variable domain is DVKVTQSSRYLVKRTGEKVFLECVQDMDHENMFWYRQDPGLGLRLIYFSYDVKMKEKGDIPEGYSVSREKKERFSLILESASTNQTSMYLCASSYGGAETQYFGPGTRLLVL.

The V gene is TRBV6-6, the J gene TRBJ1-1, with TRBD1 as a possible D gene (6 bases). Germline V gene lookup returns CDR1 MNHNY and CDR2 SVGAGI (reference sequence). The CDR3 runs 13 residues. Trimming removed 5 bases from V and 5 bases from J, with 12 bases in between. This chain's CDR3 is CASSTLGGTEAFF. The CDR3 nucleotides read TGTGCCAGCAGTACCCTAGGGGGAACTGAAGCTTTCTTT.

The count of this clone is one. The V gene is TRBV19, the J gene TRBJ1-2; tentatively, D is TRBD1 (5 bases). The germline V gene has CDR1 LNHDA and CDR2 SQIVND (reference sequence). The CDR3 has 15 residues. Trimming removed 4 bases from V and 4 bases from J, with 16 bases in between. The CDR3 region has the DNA TGTGCCAGTAGTAGTTCAGGGCGATTAGGCTATGGCTACACCTTC. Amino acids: CASSSSGRLGYGYTF.

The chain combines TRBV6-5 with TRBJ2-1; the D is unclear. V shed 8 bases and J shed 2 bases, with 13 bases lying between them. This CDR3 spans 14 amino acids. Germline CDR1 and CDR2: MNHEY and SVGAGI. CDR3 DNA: TGTGCCAGCGCCTCCCTCACGCCCTACAATGAGCAGTTCTTC. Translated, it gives CASASLTPYNEQFF.

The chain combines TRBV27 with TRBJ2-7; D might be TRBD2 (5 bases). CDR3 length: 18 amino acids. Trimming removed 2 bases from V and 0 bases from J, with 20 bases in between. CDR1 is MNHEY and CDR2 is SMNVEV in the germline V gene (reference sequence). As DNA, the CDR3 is TGTGCCAGCAGTTTAACCCCCAGTAGGAGCGGACGCTCCTACGAGCAGTACTTC. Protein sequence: CASSLTPSRSGRSYEQYF.

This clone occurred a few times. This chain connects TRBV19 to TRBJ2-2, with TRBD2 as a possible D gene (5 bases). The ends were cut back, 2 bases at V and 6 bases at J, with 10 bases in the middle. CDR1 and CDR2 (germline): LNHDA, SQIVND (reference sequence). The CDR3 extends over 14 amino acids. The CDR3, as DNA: TGTGCCAGTAGTATAAGAGGGTTGGCCGGGGAGCTGTTTTTT. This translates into CASSIRGLAGELFF.

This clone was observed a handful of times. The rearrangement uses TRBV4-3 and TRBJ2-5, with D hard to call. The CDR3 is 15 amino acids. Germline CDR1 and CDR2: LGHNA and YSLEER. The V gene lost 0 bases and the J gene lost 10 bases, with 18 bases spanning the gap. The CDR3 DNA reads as TGCGCCAGCAGCCAAGAGGCATCAACACCCCACGACCAGTACTTC. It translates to CASSQEASTPHDQYF.

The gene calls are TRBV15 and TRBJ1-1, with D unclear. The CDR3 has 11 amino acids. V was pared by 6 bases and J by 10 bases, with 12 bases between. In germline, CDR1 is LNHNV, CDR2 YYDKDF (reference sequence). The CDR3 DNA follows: TGTGCCACCAGAGGGTCGGGGAGAGCTTTCTTT. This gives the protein CATRGSGRAFF.